A selection of T cell receptor beta chains follows, all from one sample in a study of blood T cell repertoires in COVID-19. Only in-frame clones appear in the TCRdb table, and some are missing; sequencing was by immunoSEQ multiplex PCR. The sample has fewer than 250,000 clones, around four fifths seen once; the top ten hold around 6.4%. The specimen was peripheral blood. These receptor sequences come from a woman aged 60-75 years with active or convalescent COVID-19. The CDR3 runs from the conserved cysteine through the conserved F or W. D genes are given only for firm matches. Not all rows give a size; the values are once, few, many and, for expanded clones, a class.

NA,TRBV9,TRBD2,TRBJ2-1,15,TGTGCCAGCAGCGTCCGGACTAGCGGGGGCAATGAGCAGTTCTTC,CASSVRTSGGNEQFF
medium-sized,TRBV6-5,TRBD1,TRBJ2-5,14,TGTGCCAGCAGTTCGACAGGGGGCGGAGAGACCCAGTACTTC,CASSSTGGGETQYF
NA,TRBV3-1/TRBV3-2,TRBD2,TRBJ2-1,14,TGTGCCAGCAGCCCAAGGGGAGGGTGGGGTGAGCAGTTCTTC,CASSPRGGWGEQFF
NA,TRBV5-6,TRBD2,TRBJ2-1,15,TGTGCCAGCAGCTTTTATTGGGGGGGTCGCAATGAGCAGTTCTTC,CASSFYWGGRNEQFF
NA,TRBV24-1,TRBD2,TRBJ2-1,16,TGTGCCACCAGTGATCGCGGAGCGGGGGCCTACAATGAGCAGTTCTTC,CATSDRGAGAYNEQFF
NA,TRBV5-1,TRBD1,TRBJ2-5,14,TGCGCCAGCAGCCGAGCAGGGGGACAAGAGACCCAGTACTTC,CASSRAGGQETQYF
NA,TRBV7-8,NA,TRBJ2-7,14,TGTGCCAGCAGCTTAGGAGGGACTTCCTACGAGCAGTACTTC,CASSLGGTSYEQYF
NA,TRBV11-3,TRBD1,TRBJ2-7,16,TGTGCCAGCAGCCCACGGACAGGGTCCTATTCCTACGAGCAGTACTTC,CASSPRTGSYSYEQYF
NA,TRBV7-6,TRBD1,TRBJ1-3,15,TGTGCCAGCAGCCACCGCGGGACAGCTGGAAACACCATATATTTT,CASSHRGTAGNTIYF
NA,TRBV9,NA,TRBJ2-7,17,TGTGCCAGCAGCCCCGGGGGGCCACTGACGAGCTCCTACGAGCAGTACTTC,CASSPGGPLTSSYEQYF
NA,TRBV3-1/TRBV3-2,NA,TRBJ2-7,14,TGTGCCAGCAGCCAAGAGTACAGGGCCTACGAGCAGTACTTC,CASSQEYRAYEQYF
NA,TRBV6-5,NA,TRBJ2-7,15,TGTGCCAGCAGCAGGTTGGGGGACACCTCCTACGAGCAGTACTTC,CASSRLGDTSYEQYF
NA,TRBV3-1/TRBV3-2,TRBD1,TRBJ1-2,13,TGTGCCAGCAGACAGGGACAGGACTATGGCTACACCTTC,CASRQGQDYGYTF
NA,TRBV7-6,NA,TRBJ2-3,18,TGTGCCAGCAGCTTAGCCCGGAGGGCCAGATCCTTCTCGGATACGCAGTATTTT,CASSLARRARSFSDTQYF
NA,TRBV19,TRBD2,TRBJ2-7,16,TGTGCCAGTAGCAGGGGACTAGCGGGAGGTTTGTACGAGCAGTACTTC,CASSRGLAGGLYEQYF
once,TRBV12-5,TRBD2,TRBJ2-5,15,TGTGCTAGTGGAGGACTAGCGGGGATCCAAGAGACCCAGTACTTC,CASGGLAGIQETQYF
NA,TRBV5-1,TRBD1,TRBJ1-1,15,TGCGCCAGCAGCGACCTGACGGGACAGGGGAATGAAGCTTTCTTT,CASSDLTGQGNEAFF
NA,TRBV15,NA,TRBJ2-7,14,TGTGCCACCAGCAGAGTCGGGGGGCGGAACGAGCAGTACTTC,CATSRVGGRNEQYF
few,TRBV2,TRBD1,TRBJ1-3,17,TGTGCCAGCAGTCTGATGACCACAGGGGAAGGCGGAAACACCATATATTTT,CASSLMTTGEGGNTIYF
NA,TRBV4-2,TRBD2,TRBJ2-2,18,TGTGCCAGCAGCCAAAGCACCGCCCTAGCGGGGGGCGCCGGGGAGCTGTTTTTT,CASSQSTALAGGAGELFF
NA,TRBV13,NA,TRBJ2-7,14,TGTGCCAGCAGCCTCAGGGTAGGGGTGCGCGAGCAGTACTTC,CASSLRVGVREQYF
NA,TRBV25-1,TRBD1,TRBJ1-1,16,TGTGCCAGCAGTGAAACCAGGGGGCTCCTGAACACTGAAGCTTTCTTT,CASSETRGLLNTEAFF
NA,TRBV2,TRBD2,TRBJ2-3,17,TGTGCCAGCAGTCGGACAATAGCGGGAGAGGGCGCAGATACGCAGTATTTT,CASSRTIAGEGADTQYF
NA,TRBV11-2,TRBD1,TRBJ1-2,16,TGTGCCAGCAGCTTCCGGGACAGGGGGCTGAACTATGGCTACACCTTC,CASSFRDRGLNYGYTF
NA,TRBV7-9,TRBD1,TRBJ1-6,14,TGTGCCAGCAGCTTAACGACAGGGCGCTCACCCCTCCACTTT,CASSLTTGRSPLHF
once,TRBV6-2/TRBV6-3,NA,TRBJ1-1,14,TGTGCCAGCAGTTCCCAGGGGTTGAACACTGAAGCTTTCTTT,CASSSQGLNTEAFF
NA,TRBV7-8,NA,TRBJ2-1,14,TGTGCCAGCAGCTTAGGATGGTGGGAGAATGAGCAGTTCTTC,CASSLGWWENEQFF
NA,TRBV3-1/TRBV3-2,NA,TRBJ2-5,16,TGTGCCAGCAGTGGAGGCGGGGAACGGTGGGGAGAGACCCAGTACTTC,CASSGGGERWGETQYF
NA,TRBV6-5,NA,TRBJ1-4,15,TGTGCCAGCAGTTATGGGGGGGCCGCTAATGAAAAACTGTTTTTT,CASSYGGAANEKLFF
NA,TRBV2,NA,TRBJ2-3,10,TGTGCCAGCGAGGCAGATACGCAGTATTTT,CASEADTQYF
NA,TRBV11-2,TRBD1,TRBJ2-4,17,TGTGCCAGCAGCCTTTCGGACAGGGAAGGAGCCAAAAACATTCAGTACTTC,CASSLSDREGAKNIQYF
NA,TRBV5-1,TRBD2,TRBJ2-3,16,TGCGCCAGCAGCTTGGAGGTAGCGGGGAGCACAGATACGCAGTATTTT,CASSLEVAGSTDTQYF
NA,TRBV29-1,NA,TRBJ2-1,11,TGCAGCGCCATAGGACTTAATGAGCAGTTCTTC,CSAIGLNEQFF
NA,TRBV5-4,TRBD1,TRBJ1-4,15,TGTGCCAGCAGCTTGGAGGGACAGGCTAATGAAAAACTGTTTTTT,CASSLEGQANEKLFF
once,TRBV4-1,TRBD2,TRBJ2-1,15,TGCGCCAGCAGCCAAAAATTAGCGGGAGGCAATGAGCAGTTCTTC,CASSQKLAGGNEQFF
many,TRBV7-3,TRBD2,TRBJ2-7,15,TGTGCCAGCAGCTTATGGGGGGGAGGCTCCTACGAGCAGTACTTC,CASSLWGGGSYEQYF
NA,TRBV5-4,NA,TRBJ2-5,14,TGTGCCACCTCCTACTGGGGAACGGGGGAGACCCAGTACTTC,CATSYWGTGETQYF